One sample yielded the 7 T cell receptor beta chains listed below, sequenced in a study of control samples from healthy donors and cancer patients. Profiling relied on immunoSEQ multiplex PCR, and the TCRdb table lists in-frame clones only, not all of them. The table shows tens of thousands of clones, with 80% to 95% occurring only once. Material: PBMCs. The receptors were sampled from a man under 40 with colorectal cancer.

The chain has TRBV11-2 and TRBJ2-7, with D perhaps TRBD1 (5 bases). Trimming pared 1 base from V and 6 bases from J, leaving 13 bases between. This CDR3 comprises 14 residues. Germline CDR1 and CDR2: SGHAT and FQNNGV. This chain's CDR3 is CASSLGSAGREQYF. The CDR3 bases are TGTGCCAGCAGCTTAGGGTCGGCAGGGCGCGAGCAGTACTTC.

This sequence joins TRBV24-1 and TRBJ2-6; 10 bases fit TRBD1. Unmatched junction bases numbered 3, after V lost 6 bases and J lost 2 bases. The CDR3 is 16 residues long. Germline CDR1 and CDR2: KGHDR and SFDVKD. This CDR3 is CATSRTGGTGANVLTF. CDR3 DNA: TGTGCCACCAGTCGGACAGGGGGGACTGGGGCCAACGTCCTGACTTTC.

The rearrangement uses TRBV4-1 and TRBJ1-2; unclear D gene. Germline CDR1 reads MGHRA; CDR2 reads YSYEKL. Trimming removed 0 bases at V and 1 base at J, with 12 bases between. This CDR3 region has 16 residues. The CDR3 region has the DNA TGCGCCAGCAGCCAAGATTTGCGGACGCTTAACTATGGCTACACCTTC. Residues: CASSQDLRTLNYGYTF.

The chain employs TRBV4-2 and TRBJ2-7, with D unresolved. Germline CDR1 LGHNA, CDR2 YNFKEQ. This CDR3 is 15 amino acids long. V lost 4 bases and J 3 bases, leaving 16 bases between the germline ends. The CDR3: CASSLGRVKFYEQYF. The CDR3 region has the DNA TGTGCCAGCAGCCTTGGACGGGTCAAATTCTACGAGCAGTACTTC.

This sequence joins TRBV7-8 and TRBJ1-5; D is uncertain. The CDR3 has 16 residues. V lost 6 bases to trimming and J lost 1 base, with 16 bases between them. Looked up from germline, CDR1 is SGHVS and CDR2 is FQNEAQ. The DNA for the CDR3 is TGTGCCAGCAGTTCCGCCTTAAGGGAGAGCAATCAGCCCCAGCATTTT. It yields the protein CASSSALRESNQPQHF.

This chain links TRBV7-9 with TRBJ2-4; D is unresolved. The ends were cut back, 2 bases at V and 0 bases at J, with 5 bases in the middle. The CDR3 is 14 residues long. CDR1 and CDR2 (germline): SEHNR, FQNEAQ (reference sequence). Here the CDR3 reads CASSLNLAKNIQYF. CDR3 in DNA: TGTGCCAGCAGCTTAAACTTAGCCAAAAACATTCAGTACTTC.

The CDR3 sequence: CASSRHDRDQETQYF. For the CDR3, the DNA is TGTGCCAGCAGCCGCCACGACAGGGATCAGGAGACCCAGTACTTC. The V call is TRBV27, the J call TRBJ2-5; 7 bases fit TRBD1. CDR1 and CDR2 (germline): MNHEY, SMNVEV (reference sequence). V was clipped by 6 bases and J by 5 bases; unmatched bases: 12. The CDR3 runs 15 residues.